This TCR beta chain originates from a study of T cells in Graves' hyperthyroidism and ophthalmopathy. Worth noting for this clonotype: The target antigen is unknown.

Authors of the study amplified TCR beta CDR3 regions from RNA transcripts. The TCR CDR3 was amplified in a first-round RT-PCR using the HTBI primer set. TCRdb analysed the multiplex PCR reads with MiXCR anew, one entry per CDR3 protein. The sample has around 620,000 distinct CDR3 sequences, 35% to 55% seen once. Study-wide results and caveats: The model's output predicted ophthalmopathy at a median of about 5.9 months prior to onset. Separating ophthalmopathy from stable hyperthyroidism was achieved by a 13 V-J model. Blood held most thyroid clonotypes expanded above 0.001 frequency.

The sequenced material came from peripheral blood or thyroid tissue (not recorded which). The TCR comes from an adult woman with Graves' disease, either hyperthyroidism or ophthalmopathy (not recorded which).

The CDR3 here is CASSPRRATTGELFF. The CDR3 DNA follows: TGTGCCAGCAGCCCAAGGAGGGCCACCACCGGGGAGCTGTTTTTT. The chain has TRBV11-2 and TRBJ2-2; perhaps TRBD2 as D (6 bases). Germline V gene data show CDR1 as SGHAT and CDR2 as FQNNGV. The V gene lost 5 bases and the J gene lost 4 bases, with 14 bases spanning the gap. The CDR3 has 15 amino acids.